What follows are 27 T cell receptor beta chains derived from one specimen sequenced in a study of T-cell memory formation after mild COVID-19. TCRdb redid the calling of the 5' RACE reads with MiXCR, one entry per CDR3 protein. Of 550,000 to 700,000 distinct CDR3 sequences listed, over 15% are singletons. Sequencing was performed on PBMCs or a T cell subset sorted from them (not recorded which). Source of these receptors: an adult woman who had mild COVID-19 (a few samples of this study predate the infection). Cell type and time point are not known.

In this sample, this clonotype turned up a few times. The V and J genes are TRBV7-9 and TRBJ2-2, with a possible D match to TRBD1 (5 bases). Per germline, CDR1 SEHNR and CDR2 FQNEAQ (reference sequence). Trimming shortened V by 1 base and J by 6 bases, and 12 bases separated the two germline ends. The CDR3 covers 15 residues. In nucleotides, the CDR3 is TGTGCCAGCAGCTTAGGCAGGGAATGGCCCGGGGAGCTGTTTTTT. Amino acids: CASSLGREWPGELFF. Filled out from reference TRBV7-9 and TRBJ2-2, the complete variable domain reads DTGVSQNPRHKITKRGQNVTFRCDPISEHNRLYWYRQTLGQGPEFLTYFQNEAQLEKSRLLSDRFSAERPKGSFSTLEIQRTEQGDSAMYLCASSLGREWPGELFFGEGSRLTVL.

CDR3 in amino acids: CASSEEQELNQPQHF. CDR3 sequence (DNA): TGTGCCAGCAGTGAAGAACAGGAGTTAAATCAGCCCCAGCATTTT. The rearrangement links TRBV6-1 to TRBJ1-5; TRBD1 might be the D (5 bases). The CDR3 runs 15 residues. V dropped 1 base and J dropped 4 bases, with 11 bases sitting between them. Germline V gene lookup returns CDR1 MNHNS and CDR2 SASEGT.

This clonotype was seen a few times. This chain joins TRBV5-1 and TRBJ2-7, with TRBD1 identical over 9 bases. The CDR3 spans 16 residues. J was trimmed by 4 bases and V by 3 bases; bases with no gene match: 11. From germline, CDR1 is SGHRS and CDR2 YFSETQ. Written as DNA, the CDR3 is TGCGCCAGCAGCTCGACACAGGGGGCCCTTGGTTACGAGCAGTACTTC. The encoded protein is CASSSTQGALGYEQYF. The full variable domain, completed using reference TRBV5-1 and TRBJ2-7, is KAGVTQTPRYLIKTRGQQVTLSCSPISGHRSVSWYQQTPGQGLQFLFEYFSETQRNKGNFPGRFSGRQFSNSRSEMNVSTLELGDSALYLCASSSTQGALGYEQYFGPGTRLTVT.

This clonotype came up a few times. This chain links TRBV7-2 with TRBJ1-1; D not certain. V was trimmed by 7 bases and J by 4 bases, leaving 19 bases between them. Germline CDR1 SGHTA, CDR2 FQGNSA. The CDR3 loop spans 15 amino acids. The CDR3 spells CASTEWVGKVTEAFF. The CDR3 DNA is TGTGCCAGCACAGAATGGGTAGGGAAGGTCACTGAAGCTTTCTTT.

This clonotype was observed a few times. The chain recombines TRBV24-1 with TRBJ2-5, with D possibly being TRBD1 (5 bases). CDR3 length equals 14 residues. Germline assignment: CDR1 KGHDR and CDR2 SFDVKD. V lost 6 bases, J lost 2 bases, and 12 bases lay in between. The chain's CDR3 is CATSLATEQETQYF. CDR3 in DNA: TGTGCCACCAGTCTCGCGACAGAACAAGAGACCCAGTACTTC.

This clonotype was counted only a few times. CDR3 in DNA: TGTGCCAGCAGCCTCCCCAGGGCCGGGGAGCTGTTTTTT. This codes for CASSLPRAGELFF. The rearrangement links TRBV7-9 to TRBJ2-2; TRBD1 might be the D (5 bases). Per the germline V gene, CDR1 is SEHNR and CDR2 is FQNEAQ (reference sequence). The CDR3 totals 13 residues. Deletions cut 5 bases from V and 6 bases from J, with 10 bases between.

The chain couples TRBV20-1 to TRBJ1-2; possible D gene TRBD1, 6 bases. The germline CDR1 and CDR2 sequences are DFQATT and SNEGSKA (reference sequence). The CDR3 is 15 amino acids. V lost 1 base and J 8 bases, leaving 20 bases between the germline ends. CDR3 loop: CSARGLRDTARGYTF. In DNA form, the CDR3 reads TGCAGTGCTAGAGGCCTCCGGGACACAGCAAGGGGCTACACCTTC.

The chain uses TRBV5-6 and TRBJ2-1; perhaps D is TRBD1 or TRBD2 (5 bases each). The ends were cut back, 4 bases at V and 0 bases at J, with 17 bases in the middle. The CDR3 consists of 17 residues. CDR1 SGHDT and CDR2 YYEEEE come from the germline V gene. CDR3 loop: CASSPTTGTLSYNEQFF. CDR3 nucleotide sequence: TGTGCCAGCAGCCCCACTACCGGGACCCTCTCCTACAATGAGCAGTTCTTC.

This chain uses TRBV12-3 or TRBV12-4 with TRBJ2-7, with 9 bases matching TRBD1. This CDR3 is 15 amino acids long. The trim removed 6 bases at V and 6 bases at J, leaving 12 bases unmatched. CDR3 nucleotides: TGTGCCAGCAGGGTAACCGGGACAGGGAGTTCCGAGCAGTACTTC. This encodes CASRVTGTGSSEQYF.

The chain employs TRBV25-1 and TRBJ2-1, with 16 bases identical to TRBD2. J gave up 7 bases and V 3 bases, and 15 bases lay outside the gene matches. The CDR3 extends over 20 amino acids. CDR1 is MGHDK and CDR2 is SYGVNS in the germline V gene. The CDR3, as DNA: TGTGCCAGCAGTGACCTGCCGGGAGGGACTAGCGGGAGGGCCAGGAATGAGCAGTTCTTC. Encoded protein: CASSDLPGGTSGRARNEQFF.

The rearrangement links TRBV19 to TRBJ1-1; 8 bases are a match to TRBD1. CDR1 is LNHDA, CDR2 SQIVND, per germline (reference sequence). V gave up 5 bases and J gave up 1 base; unmatched junction bases: 6. The CDR3 runs to 15 residues. The CDR3 coding sequence is TGTGCCAGTAGTCCCGGACAGGGTCGGAACACTGAAGCTTTCTTT. It specifies CASSPGQGRNTEAFF.

The chain carries TRBV6-1 and TRBJ2-3; TRBD2 agrees at 8 bases. CDR1 and CDR2 (germline): MNHNS, SASEGT. This CDR3 is built from 14 residues. V trimming: 11 bases; J trimming: 6 bases; junction bases outside the gene matches: 13. As DNA, the CDR3 is TGTGCCTCGTTAGCGGGGCGAGGGCCCGATACGCAGTATTTT. This codes for CASLAGRGPDTQYF.

The gene calls are TRBV25-1 and TRBJ2-5; D is ambiguous. Between the trimmed V and J ends, which lost 1 base and 2 bases, there was a span of 14 bases. CDR3 size: 16 residues. Germline-derived CDR1 and CDR2 are MGHDK and SYGVNS. CDR3 coding DNA: TGTGCCAGCAGTGAATTAGGTGTCGGGCAGCAAGAGACCCAGTACTTC. It is translated as CASSELGVGQQETQYF.

CDR3 region: CASSPFDRRREQYF. Written as DNA, the CDR3 is TGTGCCAGCAGCCCCTTTGATCGGAGGCGCGAGCAGTACTTC. The V call is TRBV7-3, the J call TRBJ2-7, with D maybe TRBD2 (5 bases). The CDR3 is made up of 14 amino acids. Trimming removed 5 bases at V and 6 bases at J, with 17 bases between. The V gene's germline CDR1 is SGHTA and CDR2 FQGTGA.

This sequence joins TRBV28 and TRBJ1-6; a possible D gene is TRBD1 (6 bases). The germline gives CDR1 MDHEN, CDR2 SYDVKM. V lost 3 bases and J 0 bases, leaving 18 bases between the germline ends. This CDR3 spans 19 amino acids. The CDR3 here is CASSLDQYDRSSYNSPLHF. DNA of the CDR3: TGTGCCAGCAGTTTGGATCAATACGACAGGAGCTCCTATAATTCACCCCTCCACTTT.

In this sample, this clonotype turned up many times. This rearrangement joins TRBV24-1 to TRBJ2-1, with TRBD1 matching over 9 bases. In germline, CDR1 is KGHDR, CDR2 SFDVKD. This CDR3 has 16 residues. With V trimmed by 4 bases and J by 1 base, 4 bases remained unmatched. The CDR3 region has the DNA TGTGCCACCAGTGACTACGGACAGGGGTCCTACAATGAGCAGTTCTTC. Its protein product is CATSDYGQGSYNEQFF.

This clonotype has just one count. The chain has TRBV30 and TRBJ2-1; D is ambiguous. The V gene's germline CDR1 is GTSNPN and CDR2 SVGIG (reference sequence). The V and J ends lost 0 bases and 5 bases respectively, with 14 bases between them. This CDR3 region has 15 residues. CDR3 protein: CAWSVQIARNNEQFF. The CDR3 DNA is TGTGCCTGGAGTGTACAAATTGCGCGGAACAATGAGCAGTTCTTC.

This clonotype was seen a handful of times. J is TRBJ1-4 and V is TRBV7-8; D gene uncertain. Germline V gives CDR1 SGHVS, CDR2 FQNEAQ. V was cut by 5 bases and J by 3 bases, with 4 bases left in between. The CDR3 totals 12 residues. DNA of the CDR3: TGTGCCAGCAGCCCTGCTAATGAAAAACTGTTTTTT. It translates to CASSPANEKLFF.

The chain has TRBV12-3 or TRBV12-4 and TRBJ2-3; D might be TRBD1 (6 bases). The CDR3 totals 14 residues. V was clipped by 5 bases and J by 3 bases, with 12 bases between them. The CDR3 protein is CASSIQGFTDTQYF. The CDR3 DNA reads as TGTGCCAGCAGTATACAGGGTTTTACAGATACGCAGTATTTT.

The chain combines TRBV7-8 with TRBJ2-3, with TRBD1 identical over 7 bases. V dropped 6 bases and J dropped 3; count of bases not matched to a gene: 12. This CDR3 contains 16 residues. Germline V gene lookup returns CDR1 SGHVS and CDR2 FQNEAQ. CDR3 amino acids: CASRISEGGPTDTQYF. CDR3 in DNA: TGTGCCAGCAGAATTAGCGAAGGGGGCCCTACAGATACGCAGTATTTT.

This clonotype turned up a few times. The rearrangement joins TRBV7-6 to TRBJ2-1; 9 positions agree with TRBD2. J was trimmed by 9 bases and V by 2 bases; bases with no gene match: 8. CDR1 is SGHVS, CDR2 FNYEAQ, per germline. The CDR3 has 15 amino acids. Here the CDR3 reads CASSLSGFSGGEQFF. CDR3 nucleotide sequence: TGTGCCAGCAGCTTAAGTGGGTTTAGCGGGGGTGAGCAGTTCTTC.

This chain joins TRBV18 and TRBJ2-7; D may be TRBD2 (6 bases). The V gene's germline CDR1 is KGHSH and CDR2 LQKENI. V lost 2 bases and J 7 bases, leaving 21 bases between the germline ends. The CDR3 extends over 16 amino acids. CDR3 nucleotides: TGTGCCAGCTCACCAGGCTCTAGTCCCACGGCGGGAGAGCAGTACTTC. It specifies CASSPGSSPTAGEQYF.

In its sample, this clonotype was seen many times. One junction end disagrees with the germline gene, perhaps due to a read error. The V gene is TRBV5-1, the J gene TRBJ2-7; D gene uncertain. Germline CDR1 is SGHRS and CDR2 is YFSETQ. The CDR3 runs 14 residues. In DNA, the CDR3 is TGCGCCAGCACCTTGACACAGCCGAACTACGAGCAGTACTTC. It specifies CASTLTQPNYEQYF.

The chain recombines TRBV3-1 with TRBJ1-1, with D tentatively TRBD1 (5 bases). CDR3 length: 14 amino acids. Germline V gene lookup returns CDR1 LGHDT and CDR2 YNNKEL (reference sequence). Trimming cost V 3 bases and J 4 bases, with 12 bases left between them. CDR3 sequence (DNA): TGTGCCAGCAGCCATCCGGGGGACGGCACTGAAGCTTTCTTT. This sequence encodes CASSHPGDGTEAFF.

This chain joins TRBV7-9 and TRBJ2-4; unclear D gene. The CDR3 loop spans 16 amino acids. V was pared by 1 base and J by 3 bases, with 13 bases between. The germline CDR1 and CDR2 sequences are SEHNR and FQNEAQ (reference sequence). The CDR3 DNA sequence: TGTGCCAGCAGCTTAGTGCCCGGGCACGGCAAAAACATTCAGTACTTC. It yields the protein CASSLVPGHGKNIQYF. The full variable domain, with the rest looked up from reference TRBV7-9 and TRBJ2-4, is DTGVSQNPRHKITKRGQNVTFRCDPISEHNRLYWYRQTLGQGPEFLTYFQNEAQLEKSRLLSDRFSAERPKGSFSTLEIQRTEQGDSAMYLCASSLVPGHGKNIQYFGAGTRLSVL.

Many counts were recorded for this clonotype. The chain couples TRBV7-6 to TRBJ2-3; 14 positions match TRBD2. V was clipped by 4 bases and J by 6 bases; unmatched bases: 15. This CDR3 contains 19 residues. CDR1 is SGHVS and CDR2 is FNYEAQ in the germline V gene. CDR3 DNA sequence: TGTGCCAGCAGCTCCCCCGGGACTAGCGGGAGCGTACGTTGGGATACGCAGTATTTT. Protein sequence: CASSSPGTSGSVRWDTQYF. Looking up the rest from reference TRBV7-6 and TRBJ2-3 gives the full variable domain: GAGVSQSPRYKVTKRGQDVALRCDPISGHVSLYWYRQALGQGPEFLTYFNYEAQQDKSGLPNDRFSAERPEGSISTLTIQRTEQRDSAMYRCASSSPGTSGSVRWDTQYFGPGTRLTVL.

The chain recombines TRBV7-3 with TRBJ2-3; 7 positions agree with TRBD1. Unmatched junction bases numbered 3, after V lost 3 bases and J lost 0 bases. Germline V gene sequence: CDR1 SGHTA, CDR2 FQGTGA. This CDR3 contains 15 residues. Here the CDR3 reads CASSFGQASTDTQYF. The CDR3 nucleotides read TGTGCCAGCAGCTTCGGACAGGCTAGCACAGATACGCAGTATTTT. Filled out from reference TRBV7-3 and TRBJ2-3, the complete variable domain reads GAGVSQTPSNKVTEKGKYVELRCDPISGHTALYWYRQSLGQGPEFLIYFQGTGAADDSGLPNDRFFAVRPEGSVSTLKIQRTERGDSAVYLCASSFGQASTDTQYFGPGTRLTVL.